This record looks at one TCR beta chain sequence and its context. This clonotype was seen only once. Its antigen target is currently unknown. No base qualities exist here, and no much larger clone lies one base off it. Systemically healthy Caucasian individuals from Russia, 35 to 40 in total and aged roughly 6 to 95 years, were included as donors. Around 10 milliliters of peripheral blood were collected from each donor into EDTA-treated Vacutainer tubes. Ficoll-Paque density-gradient centrifugation was used to isolate PBMCs, with at least 6 million obtained per sample. Total RNA was extracted from PBMCs with Trizol reagent, with at least 6 micrograms obtained per sample. For every donor, flow cytometry on a PBMC aliquot measured the percentage of naive CD45RAhigh/CD27high T cells. The entry originates in a study of blood T cells in healthy people across ages (dated by TCRdb to about 2015). As for the study more broadly: Template switching captured roughly one uniquely barcoded TCR beta cDNA molecule per two T cells in model experiments. To track age-related changes in TCR beta repertoire diversity, the study relied on deep sequencing normalized with unique cDNA molecular identifiers. The donors were split into four age groups: young (average 16 years), middle-aged (roughly 40), aged (over 55) and long-lived (roughly 86). To avoid experimental bias, donors of different ages were randomly spread across the sequencing lanes. Using the same blood draw, the study looked at two additional independent replicas of 1 million unique cDNA reads for two donors, one aged 18 to 30 and the other aged 80 or older.

Libraries were built with 5' RACE. This sample was sequenced with an Illumina HiSeq 2500. A second PCR of roughly 7 to 11 cycles was run with a J-beta primer mix and a sample-barcoded 5' primer. A unique molecular identifier was introduced onto each TCR beta cDNA molecule by a template-switch 5' adaptor carrying 12 random nucleotides. At least 2.5 million CDR3-containing paired-end reads were obtained from each sample. All of the RNA was converted into first-strand cDNA using the Mint cDNA synthesis kit, with a TRBC-specific oligonucleotide serving as the primer. All cDNA was treated with uracil-DNA glycosylase and then went through a first 18-cycle PCR with the universal primers M1SS and BC2_uni_R. In the authors' own workflow: For normalization, 1 million high-quality reads, each with a distinct molecular identifier, were randomly selected from each sample. Instead of being binned into consensus sequences, reads with shared molecular identifiers were discarded. MiTCR, with a Q25 quality threshold and the strictest error-elimination algorithm, was used for CDR3 identification, clonotype clustering and error correction. A nonparametric unseen species model with Euler transformation was used to estimate lower-bound total TCR beta diversity. Starting from the raw public reads, TCRdb applied fastp trimming at Q25, assembled clones with MiXCR and retained in-frame beta chains. Every distinct CDR3 protein forms one entry, paired with its most common genes and DNA. None of the V and J calls come from the authors' own analysis; TCRdb made them. The sample has about 1.4 million distinct CDR3 sequences on record, roughly 59% of them singletons. 6.5% to 8.5% of the sample comes from the top ten.

V is pruned by 7 bases and J by 11 bases, leaving 7 bases of the junction without a gene match. Spanning cysteine to phenylalanine, the CDR3 consists of 12 amino acids. CDR3 DNA only is kept here, 36 bases in frame from base 1. From a lookup of the germline V gene, CDR1 and CDR2 are SNHLY and FYNNEI. The paper's findings and limits, for the study overall: Compared with the aged group, the long-lived group had more naive CD4+ T cells, fewer expanded clones and increased TCR diversity, suggesting age selection. Estimates of total diversity from one million sequenced T cells were regarded as lower bounds and underestimates. Observed TCR beta diversity correlated strongly with the percentage of naive T cells measured by flow cytometry. As age increased, observed TCR beta diversity per million T cells dropped in a roughly linear way, and a significant reduction was already evident by age 40. The CMV infection status of donors was not known, potentially confounding age-related changes in expanded clonotypes. Since profiling was done on bulk unsorted PBMCs, naive and antigen-experienced compartments could not be conclusively compared.

This chain joins TRBV2 to TRBJ2-7; TRBD1 aligns with 11 central bases. The receptor's source is a man aged 18-30 years in good health. Sequencing used blood. The CDR3 here reads CASKDRGLRKYF. Here is the DNA: TGTGCCAGCAAGGACAGGGGGCTCAGGAAGTACTTC.